This TCR beta chain was sequenced during a study of CD8+ T cells in alopecia areata. Treatment given: oral pan-JAK inhibitor, 5-10 mg twice daily. Isolated RNA was reverse transcribed into cDNA used as the sequencing template. Sequenced by immunoSEQ multiplex PCR; TCRdb stores in-frame clones only, minus some. The sample consists of around 300,000 clones, roughly 60% of them appearing once. This CDR3 contains 15 residues. Per the germline V gene, CDR1 is KGHSH and CDR2 is LQKENI. The ends lost 3 bases at V and 6 bases at J; junction bases unmatched: 8. The receptor was derived from a human donor with alopecia areata. The chain couples TRBV18 to TRBJ1-2; 9 nucleotides match TRBD1. The sequencing here drew on CD4+ T cells sorted from blood, taken around week 54, from a patient treated with tofacitinib. This chain's CDR3 is CASSPYTGTGNGYTF. The CDR3 DNA sequence: TGTGCCAGCTCACCGTATACCGGGACAGGGAATGGCTACACCTTC.